This T cell receptor beta chain appears in the sequencing data of a study of OX40 agonist ivuxolimab in advanced cancers. This clone is classed as medium-sized. Sequenced by immunoSEQ multiplex PCR; TCRdb stores in-frame clones only, minus some. The sample records 78,000 or so clones, roughly nine tenths being singletons. Germline assignment: CDR1 LGHNA and CDR2 YNFKEQ. The V and J ends lost 0 bases and 2 bases respectively, with 16 bases between them. This CDR3 region has 17 residues. This clonotype originated in an adult with an advanced solid tumor such as melanoma, head and neck, liver or kidney cancer. This sample comprised CD4+ or CD8+ T cells sorted from blood, obtained in a trial of the OX40 agonist ivuxolimab. The chain carries TRBV4-2 and TRBJ1-2; no definite D call. The CDR3 reads CASSQDSRQSLNYGYTF. The CDR3 DNA is TGTGCCAGCAGCCAAGATTCAAGGCAGTCGCTAAACTATGGCTACACCTTC.